The clone carrying this T cell receptor (beta chain) was counted a single time. Antigen: not known. Researchers tagged individual cDNA molecules with unique molecular identifiers. TCRdb ran MiXCR on the 5' RACE reads and lists one entry per CDR3 protein. The sample yields some 87,000 distinct CDR3 sequences, 12% to 15% seen once. This sample was taken from a study of early T cells in non-severe SARS-CoV-2 infection. Study at large: Sequencing of unsorted whole blood was done on bulk RNA, leaving chains unpaired. Findings and caveats of the study: Using VDJdb, the matching emphasized anti-spike CD8 responses while missing private and CD4 specificities.

The origin of this receptor is an adult who was a healthcare worker with PCR-confirmed SARS-CoV-2 infection or an uninfected control (not recorded which). The sample comprised whole blood.

The CDR3 sequence is CSARRQGVHNEQFF. For the CDR3, the DNA is TGCAGTGCTAGGCGGCAGGGGGTTCACAATGAGCAGTTCTTC. V and J are TRBV20-1 and TRBJ2-1, with 7 bases matching TRBD1. The CDR3 contains 14 residues. Per germline, CDR1 DFQATT and CDR2 SNEGSKA (reference sequence). V dropped 3 bases and J dropped 5; count of bases not matched to a gene: 7.